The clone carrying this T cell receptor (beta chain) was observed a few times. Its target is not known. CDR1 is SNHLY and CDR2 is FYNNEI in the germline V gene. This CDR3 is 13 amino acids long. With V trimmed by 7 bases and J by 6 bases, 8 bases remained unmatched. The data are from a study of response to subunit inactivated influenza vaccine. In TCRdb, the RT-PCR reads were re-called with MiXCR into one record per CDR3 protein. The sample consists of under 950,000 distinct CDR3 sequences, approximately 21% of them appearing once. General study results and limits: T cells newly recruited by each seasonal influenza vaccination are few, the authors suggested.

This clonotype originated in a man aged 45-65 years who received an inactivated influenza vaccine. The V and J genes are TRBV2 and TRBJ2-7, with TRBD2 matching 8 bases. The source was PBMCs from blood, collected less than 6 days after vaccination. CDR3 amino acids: CASKGLARGEQYF. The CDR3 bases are TGTGCCAGCAAAGGACTAGCCCGTGGCGAGCAGTACTTC.